This T cell receptor (beta chain) was identified in a study of blood T cell repertoires in COVID-19 (dated by TCRdb to the early 2020s). For context, the study as a whole: The collaborator samples originated in the United States, Italy and Spain and spanned the acute and convalescent phases of COVID-19. The material from the prospective study consisted of cDNA or gDNA derived from T cells, B-cell-depleted T cells, or PBMCs. Deeply sampled blood TCRbeta repertoires from subjects exposed to, actively infected with, or recovered from COVID-19 were included in the dataset. A freely available public database, intended as a resource for researchers studying the immune response to SARS-CoV-2, is where the repertoires were released. Samples came from the ongoing ImmuneRACE study (first 160 participants) plus 1,254 subjects from 6 global collaborators. Nearly every sample came with metadata listing a de-identified subject ID, COVID-19 status, age in years and sex. Where HLA class I and class II types were available, the types were taken from metadata supplied by the sample provider, not from assay-based typing. The paper's findings and limits, for the study overall: Clinical and demographic metadata were provided uncurated, with the amount varying by source and participant.

V ends up 1 base short and J 4 bases short, with an unmatched junction base count of 2. The CDR3 contains 16 residues, cysteine and phenylalanine counted. Left in the record is the CDR3 DNA by itself, 48 bases read in frame from the first base. From the germline V gene, CDR1 is SGHRS and CDR2 is YFSETQ. Each collaborating institution followed its own protocols to collect whole blood in K2EDTA tubes. Collaborator samples were shipped for TCRbeta analysis as frozen whole blood, isolated PBMCs, or DNA extracted from either sample type. With regard to this clone: No cognate antigen has been identified for it. No clone much larger than this one lies a single base away; base qualities are absent.

TCRbeta CDR3 regions were amplified from genomic DNA using the immunoSEQ Assay, a bias-controlled multiplex PCR. The paper's processing steps were these. Nucleated cell counts per sample were estimated from amplification of reference gene primers within the assay. To quantify the absolute abundance of each unique TCRbeta CDR3 rearrangement, sequence reads were collapsed and filtered. Productive Simpson clonality was computed per sample as the square root of Simpson's diversity index over productive rearrangements. In TCRdb, the immuneACCESS table is reduced to in-frame sequences with V and J assigned. These tables do not hold every clone; where another copy was compared, an unresolved V gene accounts for under half, and the others remain unexplained. Clone size and the V and J calls come from that table; the DNA yielded D and trimming. The sample table records roughly 190,000 clones; under 90% of these occur just once. Around 14% of the sample lies in the top ten.

Material: peripheral blood. This sequence was found in a young man with active or convalescent COVID-19. The chain is assembled from TRBV5-1 and TRBJ2-1, and 13 bases in between align with TRBD2. The CDR3 protein is CASSLPGLAGYNEQFF. In nucleotides, the sequence is TGCGCCAGCAGCTTGCCGGGACTAGCGGGGTACAATGAGCAGTTCTTC.